This T cell receptor (beta chain) was identified during a study of T cells in Graves' hyperthyroidism and ophthalmopathy. With V trimmed by 1 base and J by 7 bases, 6 bases remained unmatched. Germline CDR1 and CDR2: DFQATT and SNEGSKA (reference sequence). The CDR3 extends over 15 amino acids. This clonotype was seen many times. The investigators amplified TCR beta CDR3 regions from RNA transcripts. Initially, a first-round RT-PCR of the TCR CDR3 employed the HTBI primer set. Via MiXCR, TCRdb re-called the multiplex PCR reads, giving one row per CDR3 protein. The sample lists some 360,000 distinct CDR3 sequences; approximately 15% were seen once.

Source material: blood. The chain links TRBV20-1 to TRBJ2-1; 11 positions agree with TRBD2. The receptor was isolated from a woman aged 55-69 years with Graves' hyperthyroidism. The CDR3 DNA reads as TGCAGTGCTAGAGTAGCGGGAGGGCTCAAGAATGAGCAGTTCTTC. Translation: CSARVAGGLKNEQFF.